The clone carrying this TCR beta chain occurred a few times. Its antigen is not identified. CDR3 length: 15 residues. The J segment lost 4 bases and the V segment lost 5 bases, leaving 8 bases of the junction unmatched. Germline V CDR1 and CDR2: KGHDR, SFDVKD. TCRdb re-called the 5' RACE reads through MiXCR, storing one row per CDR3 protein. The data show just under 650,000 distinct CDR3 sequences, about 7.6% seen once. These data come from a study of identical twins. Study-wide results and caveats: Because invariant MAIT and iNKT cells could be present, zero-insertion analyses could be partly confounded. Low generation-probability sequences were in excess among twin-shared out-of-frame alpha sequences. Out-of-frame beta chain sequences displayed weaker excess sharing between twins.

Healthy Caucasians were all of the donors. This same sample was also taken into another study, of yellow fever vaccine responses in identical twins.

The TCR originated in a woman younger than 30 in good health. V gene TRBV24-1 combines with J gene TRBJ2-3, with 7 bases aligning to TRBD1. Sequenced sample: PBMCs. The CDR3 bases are TGTGCCACCAGTGGTTCGACAGGGAGACCAGATACGCAGTATTTT. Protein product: CATSGSTGRPDTQYF.